This T cell receptor (beta chain) was found in a study of T cells expressing NK-cell markers. Study in general: It was sorted CD3+CD56-NKG2C+, CD3+CD56+NKG2C- and CD3+CD56+NKG2C+ T cells that provided the TCR beta repertoires. In the group of eight sequenced donors, seven were HCMV-seropositive and one was seronegative.

On this clonotype itself: The antigen remains undetermined.

Looked up from germline, CDR1 is MGHRA and CDR2 is YSYEKL. The CDR3 has 15 residues. Study conclusions and caveats: The contribution of dominant NKG2C+ clonotypes to CD8+ T cells in about 6 donors was roughly 1.0-7.0%.

TCRdb reworked the 5' RACE reads into one entry per CDR3 protein, no DNA. The sample's table shows 350,000 to 400,000 distinct CDR3 sequences. The source material was blood T cells: a sorted CD56 or NKG2C T cell subset, CD4+ or CD8+ T cells, or bulk PBMC T cells (not recorded which). This TCR was sampled from a woman between 50 and 59 years old in good health. The chain couples TRBV4-1 to TRBJ2-1; TCRdb returns TRBD2, unconfirmable since there is no DNA. The CDR3 here is CASSQETSGNNEQFF.